The 20 T cell receptor beta chains reported below all come from one sample, sequenced in a study of neurological immune-mediated disorders. Specified time point: longitudinal time-point 1 (baseline). TCRdb independently ran MiXCR on the 5' RACE reads; one entry per CDR3 protein. The sample records about 53,000 distinct CDR3 sequences, approximately 9.1% being singletons. Input material: PBMCs. These receptors were taken from a woman between 40 and 50 years old in good health.

This clonotype was picked up many times. The gene calls are TRBV5-1 and TRBJ2-4, with D tentatively TRBD1 (6 bases). This CDR3 has 16 residues. CDR1 is SGHRS and CDR2 is YFSETQ in the germline V gene. The V and J ends lost 0 bases and 8 bases respectively, with 18 bases between them. The CDR3 reads CASSLARTDEIDIQYF. The CDR3 coding sequence is TGCGCCAGCAGCTTGGCCCGGACAGATGAGATCGACATTCAGTACTTC.

This clonotype was recorded at least ten times. V usage is TRBV14 and J usage is TRBJ2-5, with 8 bases matching TRBD1. Losses at the gene ends were 4 bases for V and 4 bases for J; bases not matched to a gene: 8. Looked up from germline, CDR1 is SGHDN and CDR2 is FVKESK. The CDR3 consists of 15 residues. The DNA of the CDR3 is TGTGCCAGCAGCCCAGACAGGGGTGTCAGAGAGACCCAGTACTTC. Residues: CASSPDRGVRETQYF. The variable domain in full, with the rest retrieved from reference TRBV14 and TRBJ2-5, is EAGVTQFPSHSVIEKGQTVTLRCDPISGHDNLYWYRRVMGKEIKFLLHFVKESKQDESGMPNNRFLAERTGGTYSTLKVQPAELEDSGVYFCASSPDRGVRETQYFGPGTRLLVL.

The sample holds many counts of this clonotype. The J gene is TRBJ2-1, the V gene TRBV27; 11 bases agree with TRBD1. The CDR3 covers 16 residues. Germline loops: CDR1 MNHEY, CDR2 SMNVEV (reference sequence). V shed 1 base and J 6 bases; nucleotides not matched to a gene: 5. In DNA, the CDR3 is TGTGCCAGCAGTTTATTTGGGACAGGGGGTGGCAATGAGCAGTTCTTC. Translation gives CASSLFGTGGGNEQFF.

The table lists this clonotype with many counts. The rearrangement joins TRBV5-1 to TRBJ2-3; the D gene is possibly TRBD2 (5 bases). This CDR3 has 14 residues. V was shortened by 0 bases and J by 6 bases, with 11 bases between the two germline ends. Germline V CDR1 and CDR2: SGHRS, YFSETQ. The CDR3 region is CASSLVQGGDTQYF. The CDR3 nucleotides read TGCGCCAGCAGCTTGGTTCAAGGCGGGGATACGCAGTATTTT.

This clonotype has a single count. The gene calls are TRBV20-1 and TRBJ2-1, with TRBD2 as a possible D gene (5 bases). Trimming took off 3 bases at V and 6 bases at J, with 15 bases between the two ends. Germline V gene sequence: CDR1 DFQATT, CDR2 SNEGSKA (reference sequence). The CDR3 spans 14 residues. CDR3 DNA: TGCAGTGCTAGGGAGCTCAGCGGCCGCAATGAGCAGTTCTTC. Translation: CSARELSGRNEQFF.

Ten or more counts support this clonotype. The chain is built from TRBV3-1 and TRBJ2-5, with unresolved D. The germline V and J ends were trimmed by 4 bases and 3 bases, with 12 bases remaining between them. The germline V gene has CDR1 LGHDT and CDR2 YNNKEL (reference sequence). This CDR3 region has 14 residues. The CDR3 sequence: CASSRSGLEETQYF. In nucleotides, the CDR3 is TGTGCCAGCAGCCGTTCGGGCCTTGAAGAGACCCAGTACTTC.

This clonotype was picked up many times. The V call is TRBV12-3 or TRBV12-4, the J call TRBJ2-2; 9 bases match TRBD1. CDR3 length equals 17 residues. The V and J ends lost 3 bases and 1 base, in that order; junction bases with no gene match: 6. The CDR3 DNA follows: TGTGCCAGCAGTTTTTGGACAGGGGAAAGGAACACCGGGGAGCTGTTTTTT. It encodes CASSFWTGERNTGELFF.

This clonotype was seen at least ten times. The V call is TRBV6-4, the J call TRBJ1-1; maybe TRBD1 (5 bases). Trimming cost V 2 bases and J 6 bases, with 13 bases left between them. The CDR3 consists of 14 residues. Per the germline V gene, CDR1 is MRHNA and CDR2 is SNTAGT. The CDR3 sequence: CASSDTWRGSEAFF. The CDR3 nucleotides read TGTGCCAGCAGTGACACGTGGCGGGGCTCTGAAGCTTTCTTT.

The chain joins TRBV12-3 or TRBV12-4 to TRBJ1-1; the match to TRBD1 covers 8 bases. This CDR3 has 15 amino acids. V shed 3 bases and J 0 bases; nucleotides not matched to a gene: 3. The DNA of the CDR3 is TGTGCCAGCAGTTTCCGACAGGGGATGAACACTGAAGCTTTCTTT. Translation gives CASSFRQGMNTEAFF.

This clonotype was recorded at least ten times. The gene calls are TRBV5-1 and TRBJ1-1; no firm D call. The CDR3 is made up of 15 amino acids. Between the trimmed V and J ends, which lost 4 bases and 0 bases, there was a span of 13 bases. Germline V CDR1 and CDR2: SGHRS, YFSETQ. The CDR3 loop is CASSPLTSMNTEAFF. The DNA for the CDR3 is TGCGCCAGCAGCCCGCTCACATCTATGAACACTGAAGCTTTCTTT.

Many counts were recorded for this clonotype. The V gene is TRBV5-1, the J gene TRBJ2-2, with 7 nucleotides matching TRBD1. The germline CDR1 and CDR2 sequences are SGHRS and YFSETQ. The CDR3 runs to 16 residues. Germline trimming cut 4 bases from V and 0 bases from J; bases unmatched to any gene: 6. The CDR3 sequence: CASSPPGQPNTGELFF. CDR3 nucleotides: TGCGCCAGCAGCCCGCCGGGACAGCCGAACACCGGGGAGCTGTTTTTT.

Ten or more counts support this clonotype. This chain links TRBV9 with TRBJ2-1; 10 bases align to TRBD1. Trimming at V came to 7 bases and at J to 5 bases, leaving 6 bases not matched to a gene. CDR3 size: 14 residues. The germline CDR1 and CDR2 sequences are SGDLS and YYNGEE. The CDR3 sequence is CASRTGGEDNEQFF. CDR3 DNA sequence: TGTGCCAGCCGGACAGGGGGAGAGGACAATGAGCAGTTCTTC.

This clonotype was recorded many times. This chain connects TRBV6-2 or TRBV6-3 to TRBJ2-7; D possibly corresponds to TRBD2 (6 bases). The CDR3 consists of 15 residues. Germline V lookup: CDR1 MNHEY, CDR2 SVGEGT. Trimming stripped 10 bases from V and 6 bases from J, with 25 bases between. The DNA of the CDR3 is TGTGCCACCGGCGCCGGGGGATGGCTTGAGGGCGAGCAGTACTTC. Translating gives CATGAGGWLEGEQYF.

This chain connects TRBV6-2 or TRBV6-3 to TRBJ2-1; 8 bases fit TRBD2. Per germline, CDR1 MNHEY and CDR2 SVGEGT. This CDR3 contains 14 residues. The trim removed 5 bases at V and 3 bases at J, leaving 3 bases unmatched. Here the CDR3 reads CASSLSGVYNEQFF. The CDR3, as DNA: TGTGCCAGCAGTCTTAGCGGGGTCTACAATGAGCAGTTCTTC.

This clonotype has ten or more counts. The rearrangement links TRBV10-2 to TRBJ1-1; D is uncertain. Trimming pared 0 bases from V and 1 base from J, leaving 6 bases between. The V gene's germline CDR1 is WSHSY and CDR2 SAAADI. This CDR3 is 14 amino acids long. The CDR3 is CASSESGGNTEAFF. CDR3 in DNA: TGCGCCAGCAGTGAGTCCGGCGGGAACACTGAAGCTTTCTTT.

This clonotype was counted at least ten times. The V and J genes are TRBV4-1 and TRBJ2-7; 8 bases are a match to TRBD2. CDR3 length: 15 residues. The trim removed 0 bases at V and 2 bases at J, leaving 3 bases unmatched. The germline V gene encodes CDR1 MGHRA and CDR2 YSYEKL. CDR3: CASSQDASGPYEQYF. The CDR3 region has the DNA TGCGCCAGCAGCCAAGATGCTAGCGGGCCCTACGAGCAGTACTTC.

There are many counts of this clonotype. The chain couples TRBV5-1 to TRBJ2-4; tentative D call: TRBD2 (6 bases). CDR1 SGHRS and CDR2 YFSETQ come from the germline V gene. The V gene lost 4 bases and the J gene lost 11 bases, with 25 bases spanning the gap. This CDR3 spans 16 amino acids. CDR3 protein: CASSLSGPPGYVFQYF. The CDR3 DNA sequence: TGCGCCAGCAGCCTCAGCGGGCCCCCCGGGTATGTCTTTCAGTACTTC.

This clonotype was observed at least ten times. The chain is built from TRBV20-1 and TRBJ2-5, with 8 nucleotides matching TRBD2. Germline lookup yields CDR1 DFQATT and CDR2 SNEGSKA (reference sequence). Trimming at V came to 6 bases and at J to 5 bases, leaving 11 bases not matched to a gene. The CDR3 sequence is 14 residues long. In DNA form, the CDR3 reads TGCAGTGCCCCCCCGGCGGGGGGCATGGAGACCCAGTACTTC. This translates into CSAPPAGGMETQYF.

In nucleotides, the CDR3 is TGTGCCAGCAGAGTAGCGGGATCTTACAATGAGCAGTTCTTC. It codes for CASRVAGSYNEQFF. The rearrangement uses TRBV12-3 or TRBV12-4 and TRBJ2-1, with 8 bases aligning to TRBD2. The V gene end was trimmed by 6 bases and the J gene end by 4 bases; junction bases not matched to a gene: 5. This CDR3 is built from 14 residues.

At least ten counts were recorded for this clonotype. The chain employs TRBV20-1 and TRBJ1-2, with D unresolved. Germline V gene lookup returns CDR1 DFQATT and CDR2 SNEGSKA (reference sequence). This CDR3 spans 13 amino acids. The V gene lost 0 bases and the J gene lost 4 bases, with 9 bases spanning the gap. CDR3 amino acids: CSARDLGVYGYTF. The CDR3 DNA reads as TGCAGTGCTAGAGATCTCGGAGTCTATGGCTACACCTTC.